Sequencing of this TCR beta chain was carried out in a study of blood T cells in healthy people across ages. The second PCR ran about 6 to 11 cycles with a sample-barcoded 5' primer and J-beta primers. TCRdb reprocessed the 5' RACE reads via MiXCR and lists one record per CDR3 protein. The table includes about 1.5 million distinct CDR3 sequences, 35% to 45% detected once. The V and J ends lost 1 base and 6 bases respectively, with 9 bases between them. Germline values: CDR1 DFQATT, CDR2 SNEGSKA (reference sequence). This CDR3 is 12 amino acids long. This clonotype turned up a few times. Specimen: blood. This sequence was found in a woman between 18 and 30 years old in good health. The chain is built from TRBV20-1 and TRBJ1-1; unclear D gene. CDR3 DNA sequence: TGCAGTGCTAGAGCAACGGGCTCTGAAGCTTTCTTT. Protein sequence: CSARATGSEAFF.